The next 26 T cell receptor beta chains were all read from a single sample in a study of glioma-infiltrating T cells. Using RNA template, CDR3s of TCR alpha and beta were amplified with iRepertoire arm-PCR. TCRdb analysed the multiplex PCR reads with MiXCR anew, one entry per CDR3 protein. Counted here are 93,000 or so distinct CDR3 sequences, about 28% occurring once; the ten biggest clones make up 35% to 55%. The sample taken for sequencing was glioma tissue, nonneoplastic brain tissue, or PBMCs (not recorded which). These TCRs come from a human donor with low-grade glioma or glioblastoma, undergoing nonglioma brain surgery, or in good health (not recorded which).

The chain links TRBV7-9 to TRBJ1-6, with D unclear. The CDR3 sequence is 15 residues long. Trimming stripped 2 bases from V and 17 bases from J, with 22 bases between. Germline-derived CDR1 and CDR2 are SEHNR and FQNEAQ (reference sequence). CDR3 coding DNA: TGTGCCAGCAGCTTATCTGGGATAAATAATTCACCTTTCCACTTT. Amino acid sequence: CASSLSGINNSPFHF.

Ten or more counts support this clonotype. The chain links TRBV27 to TRBJ2-7; TRBD1 matches at 8 bases. The trim removed 3 bases at V and 3 bases at J, leaving 4 bases unmatched. Germline V lookup: CDR1 MNHEY, CDR2 SMNVEV (reference sequence). This CDR3 has 14 amino acids. The CDR3 reads CASSLGQAHYEQYF. CDR3 DNA sequence: TGTGCCAGCAGTTTGGGACAGGCCCACTACGAGCAGTACTTC.

Many counts were recorded for this clonotype. The chain combines TRBV28 with TRBJ1-1; D gene unclear. CDR3 length: 15 residues. The V and J ends lost 4 bases and 0 bases respectively, with 12 bases between them. Germline V gene sequence: CDR1 MDHEN, CDR2 SYDVKM. The CDR3 reads CASSSGGTMNTEAFF. The CDR3 bases are TGTGCCAGCAGTTCGGGCGGTACCATGAACACTGAAGCTTTCTTT.

A single count supports this clonotype. The rearrangement uses TRBV7-3 and TRBJ2-1, with TRBD1 as a possible D gene (5 bases). V was shortened by 4 bases and J by 9 bases, with 19 bases between the two germline ends. This CDR3 contains 15 residues. Germline assignment: CDR1 SGHTA and CDR2 FQGTGA. For the CDR3, the DNA is TGTGCCAGCAGCTCCTCAGGGTTAGCATACGGTGAGCAGTTCTTC. It specifies CASSSSGLAYGEQFF.

The chain is built from TRBV7-2 and TRBJ1-6, with D hard to call. Trimming shortened V by 4 bases and J by 9 bases, and 10 bases separated the two germline ends. The CDR3 contains 13 residues. Germline CDR1 SGHTA, CDR2 FQGNSA. CDR3 sequence: CASSYGEPSPLHF. The CDR3 DNA is TGTGCCAGCAGCTACGGAGAACCTTCACCCCTCCACTTT.

Remarks on this clonotype: A much larger clone sits a single nucleotide away, making a read error possible. The V gene is TRBV6-5, the J gene TRBJ2-5; the D gene could be TRBD1 or TRBD2 (5 bases each). The CDR3 is made up of 16 amino acids. V was shortened by 6 bases and J by 1 base, with 18 bases between the two germline ends. CDR1 and CDR2 from the germline V gene are MNHEY and SVGAGI. The CDR3 bases are TGTGCCAGCAGGGACTCTTTAGGGACCGGCCAAGAGACCCAGTACTTC. Translating gives CASRDSLGTGQETQYF.

This clonotype was observed many times. V usage is TRBV6-1 and J usage is TRBJ2-3, with TRBD1 as a possible D gene (5 bases). Germline lookup yields CDR1 MNHNS and CDR2 SASEGT. V shed 1 base and J shed 5 bases, with 13 bases lying between them. This CDR3 is 15 amino acids long. CDR3 sequence reads: CASSEVGTGIDTQYF. The CDR3 coding sequence is TGTGCCAGCAGTGAAGTCGGCACAGGTATAGATACGCAGTATTTT.

This clonotype occurred many times. The chain employs TRBV6-2 or TRBV6-3 and TRBJ2-3; no definite D call. This CDR3 is 12 amino acids long. V dropped 0 bases and J dropped 4 bases, with 2 bases sitting between them. Germline V lookup: CDR1 MNHEY, CDR2 SVGEGT. The CDR3, as DNA: TGTGCCAGCAGTTACTCACCAGATACGCAGTATTTT. Its translation: CASSYSPDTQYF.

This chain links TRBV19 with TRBJ2-1, with D hard to call. The V and J ends lost 5 bases and 0 bases respectively, with 17 bases between them. This CDR3 spans 17 amino acids. CDR1 is LNHDA and CDR2 is SQIVND in the germline V gene (reference sequence). CDR3 coding DNA: TGTGCCAGTAGTGACCCCTCGGGCTCGACCTCCTACAATGAGCAGTTCTTC. Its protein product is CASSDPSGSTSYNEQFF.

This clonotype was counted at least ten times. V is TRBV27 and J is TRBJ2-7; 7 bases align to TRBD1. V shed 9 bases and J 12 bases; nucleotides not matched to a gene: 11. There are 11 residues in the CDR3. Germline loops: CDR1 MNHEY, CDR2 SMNVEV (reference sequence). The CDR3 DNA reads TGTGCCAGTCTAAGGGGACAGAATACGTACTTC. Its protein product is CASLRGQNTYF.

This clonotype came up once. This chain uses TRBV18 with TRBJ2-1; the match to TRBD1 covers 8 bases. Germline-derived CDR1 and CDR2 are KGHSH and LQKENI. This CDR3 contains 16 residues. Trimming at V came to 3 bases and at J to 1 base, leaving 5 bases not matched to a gene. CDR3 DNA: TGTGCCAGCTCACCCCAGGGGGCATGGTCCTACAATGAGCAGTTCTTC. This codes for CASSPQGAWSYNEQFF.

This clonotype was observed a few times. The rearrangement links TRBV12-3 or TRBV12-4 to TRBJ2-1; maybe TRBD1 (6 bases). V lost 2 bases and J 7 bases, leaving 9 bases between the germline ends. The CDR3 is made up of 13 amino acids. CDR3 sequence: CASSLTGTNEQFF. DNA of the CDR3: TGTGCCAGCAGTTTAACAGGGACAAATGAGCAGTTCTTC.

The rearrangement joins TRBV19 to TRBJ1-4, with D maybe TRBD1 (5 bases). In germline, CDR1 is LNHDA, CDR2 SQIVND (reference sequence). The CDR3 runs to 14 residues. V was shortened by 6 bases and J by 0 bases, with 8 bases between the two germline ends. CDR3 sequence (DNA): TGTGCCAGTAGGATGACAGCAACTAATGAAAAACTGTTTTTT. Amino acids: CASRMTATNEKLFF. Variable domain in full (rest from reference TRBV19 and TRBJ1-4): DGGITQSPKYLFRKEGQNVTLSCEQNLNHDAMYWYRQDPGQGLRLIYYSQIVNDFQKGDIAEGYSVSREKKESFPLTVTSAQKNPTAFYLCASRMTATNEKLFFGSGTQLSVL.

There are many counts of this clonotype. The V and J genes are TRBV7-2 and TRBJ2-7; D remains unclear. Looked up from germline, CDR1 is SGHTA and CDR2 is FQGNSA. This CDR3 spans 12 amino acids. Trimming removed 4 bases at V and 5 bases at J, with 9 bases between. The CDR3 sequence: CASSSSLNEQYF. CDR3 coding DNA: TGTGCCAGCAGCTCGTCCTTGAACGAGCAGTACTTC.

Ten or more counts support this clonotype. The chain is built from TRBV20-1 and TRBJ1-2; D is ambiguous. Germline values: CDR1 DFQATT, CDR2 SNEGSKA (reference sequence). The CDR3 is 11 amino acids. Trimming left V 5 bases short and J 2 bases short, with 6 bases between. The CDR3 DNA reads TGCAGTGCTCAAGGCAACTATGGCTACACCTTC. Its translation: CSAQGNYGYTF.

The table lists this clonotype with a few counts. The chain carries TRBV12-3 or TRBV12-4 and TRBJ2-5; TRBD2 matches 7 bases. There are 12 residues in the CDR3. The ends lost 4 bases at V and 12 bases at J; junction bases unmatched: 8. The CDR3 nucleotides are TGTGCCAGCAGTTCCGGGACTACGAAGGAGTACTTC. Its translation is CASSSGTTKEYF.

As regards this clonotype: A read error may explain this, as a much larger clone is one base away. The chain recombines TRBV7-2 with TRBJ2-7; D unresolved. This CDR3 comprises 14 residues. The germline V and J ends were trimmed by 5 bases and 4 bases, with 15 bases remaining between them. Germline CDR1 SGHTA, CDR2 FQGNSA. In DNA form, the CDR3 reads TGTGCCAGCAGCCCCCGACGGTTATCTTACGAGCAGTACTTC. Its protein is CASSPRRLSYEQYF. The full variable domain, with the rest looked up from reference TRBV7-2 and TRBJ2-7, is GAGVSQSPSNKVTEKGKDVELRCDPISGHTALYWYRQSLGQGLEFLIYFQGNSAPDKSGLPSDRFSAERTGGSVSTLTIQRTQQEDSAVYLCASSPRRLSYEQYFGPGTRLTVT.

This sequence joins TRBV14 and TRBJ1-2, with unresolved D. The CDR3 runs 16 residues. V lost 4 bases and J lost 4, with 19 bases in between. The germline V gene encodes CDR1 SGHDN and CDR2 FVKESK. This CDR3 is CASSRGGGKVLYGYTF. Written as DNA, the CDR3 is TGTGCCAGCAGCCGGGGTGGAGGGAAAGTGCTCTATGGCTACACCTTC.

This clonotype was seen many times. V is TRBV11-1 and J is TRBJ2-1, with D possibly matching TRBD2 (5 bases). Looked up from germline, CDR1 is SGHAT and CDR2 is FQDESV (reference sequence). Trimming cost V 2 bases and J 2 bases, with 7 bases left between them. CDR3 length equals 14 residues. The CDR3 sequence: CASSLPGAYNEQFF. The CDR3 DNA follows: TGTGCCAGCAGCTTACCCGGGGCCTACAATGAGCAGTTCTTC.

The chain combines TRBV9 with TRBJ2-1, with 9 bases fitting TRBD1. With V trimmed by 0 bases and J by 7 bases, 5 bases remained unmatched. Per germline, CDR1 SGDLS and CDR2 YYNGEE. The CDR3 extends over 15 amino acids. CDR3 nucleotides: TGTGCCAGCAGCGTAGAGGGACAGGGATGGAATGAGCAGTTCTTC. Amino acid sequence: CASSVEGQGWNEQFF.

Notes on this clonotype: This may come from a read error, since a much larger clone is one base off. The V call is TRBV6-5, the J call TRBJ2-7; D is uncertain. Germline V CDR1 and CDR2: MNHEY, SVGAGI. The V gene lost 2 bases and the J gene lost 5 bases, with 10 bases spanning the gap. The length of the CDR3 is 13 residues. The CDR3 sequence is CASSYPTWDEQYF. CDR3 coding DNA: TGTGCCAGCAGTTACCCGACGTGGGACGAGCAGTACTTC.

This clonotype was counted at least ten times. The V call is TRBV10-3, the J call TRBJ2-1; D remains unclear. Between the trimmed V and J ends, which lost 0 bases and 6 bases, there was a span of 9 bases. Germline V gene data show CDR1 as ENHRY and CDR2 as SYGVKD. This CDR3 spans 14 amino acids. CDR3 nucleotides: TGTGCCATCAGTGAGTCGACGGCAGCCAATGAGCAGTTCTTC. Residues: CAISESTAANEQFF.

This clonotype came up a few times. This chain links TRBV29-1 with TRBJ2-7, with 7 nucleotides matching TRBD1. The CDR3 extends over 12 amino acids. V shed 5 bases, J shed 3 bases, and the junction held 4 bases outside the gene matches. Per the germline V gene, CDR1 is SQVTM and CDR2 is ANQGSEA. DNA for the CDR3: TGCAGCGTTTTGAGGGGGCTCTACGAGCAGTACTTC. It yields the protein CSVLRGLYEQYF.

Notes on this clonotype: One end of the junction varies from germline; a read error may be responsible. The CDR3 here is CASRTGPPNRPQHF. The DNA of the CDR3 is TGTGCCAGCCGAACCGGCCCCCCTAATCGGCCCCAGCATTTT. The rearrangement links TRBV12-3 or TRBV12-4 to TRBJ1-5; D uncertain. This CDR3 is 14 amino acids long.

The chain is built from TRBV7-9 and TRBJ1-4; 11 bases are shared with TRBD1. The CDR3 is made up of 15 amino acids. Germline V gene data show CDR1 as SEHNR and CDR2 as FQNEAQ (reference sequence). The V and J ends lost 4 bases and 5 bases, in that order; junction bases with no gene match: 3. CDR3 protein: CASSSGQGANEKLFF. The CDR3 region has the DNA TGTGCCAGCAGCTCCGGACAGGGGGCGAATGAAAAACTGTTTTTT. The full variable domain, with the rest looked up from reference TRBV7-9 and TRBJ1-4, is DTGVSQNPRHKITKRGQNVTFRCDPISEHNRLYWYRQTLGQGPEFLTYFQNEAQLEKSRLLSDRFSAERPKGSFSTLEIQRTEQGDSAMYLCASSSGQGANEKLFFGSGTQLSVL.

This clonotype has at least ten counts. CDR3: CASSETADRQNGYTF. DNA for the CDR3: TGTGCCAGCAGTGAAACGGCAGACCGGCAGAATGGCTACACCTTC. This chain connects TRBV2 to TRBJ1-2; D remains ambiguous. Germline V lookup: CDR1 SNHLY, CDR2 FYNNEI. The CDR3 extends over 15 amino acids. Trimming took 2 bases from V and 6 from J, leaving 16 bases between them.